This T cell receptor beta chain comes out of a study of early T cells in non-severe SARS-CoV-2 infection (dated by TCRdb to the early 2020s). At the level of the whole study: Bulk RNA from unsorted whole blood was used for TCR sequencing, so alpha and beta chains could not be paired. General conclusions and limits of the study: VDJdb matching was skewed toward anti-spike CD8 responses and likely underestimated virus-specific expansions by missing private and CD4 specificities.

This clonotype was counted many times. Its antigen is still unknown. Base qualities are not provided; no much larger clone lies one nucleotide away. The library was obtained by 5' RACE. Instrument on record: NextSeq 500. Unique molecular identifiers were attached to individual cDNA molecules in the TCR library protocol so that sequencing error and PCR bias could be corrected. TCR alpha and beta chains were both sequenced, and the abundances of alpha and beta sequences in each sample were closely correlated with each other. Turning to the authors' computational methods: Decombinator V4 was used to annotate TCR sequences for V gene, J gene and CDR3. Expanded TCRs were defined as changing significantly between any two time points under a Poisson model with p below 0.0001. TCR abundances were normalised to the total number of TCRs sequenced per sample and were expressed as counts per million. MAIT TCRs were defined by TRAV1-2 paired with TRAJ12, TRAJ20 or TRAJ33, and iNKT TCRs by TRAV10 paired with TRAJ18. VDJdb, accessed 1 November 2021, was searched for CMV, EBV and SARS-CoV-2 annotated TCRs, with TCRs annotated for multiple antigens excluded. Through fastp at Q25 and MiXCR, TCRdb rebuilt clones from the public reads, retaining in-frame beta chains. All rows with the same CDR3 protein become a single entry with the most common DNA and genes. The V and J calls and clone size are TCRdb's, not the authors'. A total of more than 55,000 distinct CDR3 sequences appear in this sample, around 14% of them only once. Of the sample, roughly 9.3% falls within the top ten clones.

The germline V gene (reference sequence) gives CDR1 as MNHEY and CDR2 as SMNVEV. Cut back by 5 bases and 4 bases, the V and J ends lie 15 bases apart. Measured from the cysteine to the phenylalanine, the CDR3 is 15 residues long. Of all the DNA, just the CDR3 is kept, 45 bases in frame from base 1. This was a case-control study nested in a cohort of healthcare workers in London, UK, who had nasopharyngeal swab PCR tests and blood samples taken every week. Healthcare workers were enrolled in the week of the UK lockdown, from 23 to 31 March 2020, and were followed every week for up to roughly 15 weeks.

The material was whole blood, obtained at baseline. The TCR originated in an adult who was a healthcare worker with PCR-confirmed SARS-CoV-2 infection or an uninfected control (not recorded which). This sequence uses TRBV27 and TRBJ1-5, with an unclear D gene assignment. The CDR3 protein: CASSAYSVGNQPQHF. The DNA sequence is TGTGCCAGCAGTGCCTATTCGGTTGGTAATCAGCCCCAGCATTTT.